The subject of this entry is one T cell receptor (beta chain). As yet, its antigen is unknown. Indicated time point: patch test 2, 6 weeks after DPC sensitization. The treatment: therapeutic diphenylcyclopropenone sensitization with weekly scalp DPC. The data stem from a study of human T cells and chemical hapten exposure. As for the study in general: There were weekly diphenylcyclopropenone doses to the scalp for patients throughout the roughly 22-week study. Patients, predominantly female, presented with alopecia areata, totalis or universalis. Whole-study findings and limits: Donors in the study had alopecia, meaning their immune response may differ from healthy people's. The study found that DPC sensitization did not change TCRs above 1 in 1000 frequency.

Germline V CDR1 and CDR2: SGHAT, FQNNGV. CDR3 length equals 14 residues. Trimming took off 0 bases at V and 2 bases at J, with 8 bases between the two ends. One entry per CDR3 protein results from TCRdb running MiXCR on the RACE reads. The top ten clones hold more than 2% of a sample with about 96,000 distinct CDR3 sequences, 9% to 9.5% of them seen once. This chain links TRBV11-2 with TRBJ2-7; D is uncertain. This receptor was taken from a woman aged 40 to 50 with alopecia areata. Some clones in this sample may be carry-over from other donors' samples. Sequencing was performed on whole blood, taken in connection with sensitization to the hapten diphenylcyclopropenone (DPC). CDR3 region: CASSLDGGTYEQYF. CDR3 coding DNA: TGTGCCAGCAGCTTAGACGGCGGTACCTACGAGCAGTACTTC.